Below are 3 T cell receptor beta chains sequenced from a single sample in a study of T-cell reconstitution after alpha-beta-depleted transplantation in children. The TCRbeta library was prepared with unique molecular identifiers. A single record per CDR3 protein comes from TCRdb applying MiXCR to the PCR reads. Counted here are some 640,000 distinct CDR3 sequences, over 15% occurring once; the ten biggest clones make up 0.8% to 1.1%. The sample in question was PBMCs from the stem cell graft donor, obtained from the stem cell graft. The source is a human donor who donated a stem cell graft to a child with acute myeloid leukemia.

This clonotype has more than one count but fewer than ten. The genes are TRBV20-1 and TRBJ2-3, with TRBD2 matching over 14 bases. The V segment lost 4 bases and the J segment 3 bases; nucleotides outside the gene matches: 9. Germline lookup yields CDR1 DFQATT and CDR2 SNEGSKA (reference sequence). This CDR3 region has 17 residues. Written as DNA, the CDR3 is TGCAGTGCTAAAGGACTAGCGGGGGGACTCGAAACAGATACGCAGTATTTT. The encoded protein is CSAKGLAGGLETDTQYF.

This clonotype was seen a few times. This chain links TRBV6-1 with TRBJ2-7; 7 bases map to TRBD2. This CDR3 is 16 amino acids long. Looked up from germline, CDR1 is MNHNS and CDR2 is SASEGT. V trimming: 2 bases; J trimming: 2 bases; junction bases outside the gene matches: 9. CDR3 in DNA: TGTGCCAGCAGTGAATCTCTGGGCGGGGGAGCCTACGAGCAGTACTTC. Amino acid sequence: CASSESLGGGAYEQYF.

This clonotype appeared many times. The V call is TRBV12-3 or TRBV12-4, the J call TRBJ2-7; D tentatively fits TRBD1 or TRBD2 (5 bases each). V lost 0 bases and J lost 3, with 9 bases in between. The CDR3 contains 14 residues. CDR3 residues: CASSLAGELYEQYF. The DNA for the CDR3 is TGTGCCAGCAGTTTAGCGGGGGAGCTCTACGAGCAGTACTTC.